Sequencing of this T cell receptor (beta chain) was carried out in a study of control samples from healthy donors and cancer patients. TCRdb keeps only in-frame clones here, not all; method: immunoSEQ multiplex PCR. Of under 150,000 clones in the sample, 85% to 90% were seen once. The V and J ends lost 6 bases and 4 bases respectively, with 18 bases between them. CDR1 is LNHDA, CDR2 SQIVND, per germline (reference sequence). The CDR3 length is 15 residues. The receptor's source is a woman in her forties or fifties with colorectal cancer. Sequencing used PBMCs. The chain carries TRBV19 and TRBJ1-2; D gene uncertain. CDR3 protein: CASRRTADRLYGYTF. CDR3 in DNA: TGTGCCAGTAGAAGGACGGCAGATAGGCTCTATGGCTACACCTTC.